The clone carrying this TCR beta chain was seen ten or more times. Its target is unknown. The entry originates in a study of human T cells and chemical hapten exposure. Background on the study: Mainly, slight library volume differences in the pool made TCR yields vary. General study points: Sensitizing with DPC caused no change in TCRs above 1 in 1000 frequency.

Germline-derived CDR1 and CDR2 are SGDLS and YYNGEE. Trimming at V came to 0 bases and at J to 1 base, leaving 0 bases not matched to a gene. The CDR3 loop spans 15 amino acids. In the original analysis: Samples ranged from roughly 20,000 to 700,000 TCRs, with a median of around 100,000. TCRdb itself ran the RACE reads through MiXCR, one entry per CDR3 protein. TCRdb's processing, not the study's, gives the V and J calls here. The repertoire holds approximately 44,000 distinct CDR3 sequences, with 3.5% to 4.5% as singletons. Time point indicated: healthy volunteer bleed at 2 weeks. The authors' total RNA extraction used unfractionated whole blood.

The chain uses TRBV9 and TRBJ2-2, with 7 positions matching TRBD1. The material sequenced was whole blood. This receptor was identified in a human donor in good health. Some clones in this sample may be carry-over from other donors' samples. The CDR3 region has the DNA TGTGCCAGCAGCGTAGGACAGGGGAACACCGGGGAGCTGTTTTTT. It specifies CASSVGQGNTGELFF.